This T cell receptor beta chain was captured by sequencing in a study of OX40 agonist ivuxolimab in advanced cancers. General study points: Normalized T-cell clonal expansion was also low in a subset of nonresponders.

The V end was cut by 2 bases, the J end by 6 bases, with 6 bases between. CDR3 size: 12 residues. The germline CDR1 and CDR2 sequences are MNHNY and SVGAGI (reference sequence). Using immunoSEQ multiplex PCR, the repertoire was profiled, and TCRdb retains in-frame clones only, with some absent. Of approximately 70,000 clones in the sample, approximately 80% were seen once. This clone was counted once. Its antigen is not identified. This rearrangement joins TRBV6-6 to TRBJ2-3; D is unclear. This specimen was CD4+ or CD8+ T cells sorted from blood, taken in a trial of the OX40 agonist ivuxolimab. This TCR was sampled from an adult with an advanced solid tumor such as melanoma, head and neck, liver or kidney cancer. The DNA for the CDR3 is TGTGCCAGCAGTTACAGGGCCGATACGCAGTATTTT. Protein product: CASSYRADTQYF.